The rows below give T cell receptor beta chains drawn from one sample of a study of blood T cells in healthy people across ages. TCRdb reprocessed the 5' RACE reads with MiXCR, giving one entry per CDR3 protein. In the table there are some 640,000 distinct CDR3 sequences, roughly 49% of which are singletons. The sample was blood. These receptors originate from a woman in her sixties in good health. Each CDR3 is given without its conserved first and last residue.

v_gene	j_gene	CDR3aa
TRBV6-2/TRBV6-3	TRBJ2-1	ASSYDIGLAPDNEQF
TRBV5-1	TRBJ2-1	ASSLVRAQNLYNEQF
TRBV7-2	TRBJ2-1	ASSLGFGEETQF
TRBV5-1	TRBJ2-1	ASTLGIAIYNEQF
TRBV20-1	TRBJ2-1	SARDPRTGRVYNEQF
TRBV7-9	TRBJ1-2	ASSLTAPGEGGYT
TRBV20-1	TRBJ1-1	SAKETGLNTEAF
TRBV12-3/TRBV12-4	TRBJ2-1	ASRTSDLLHEQF
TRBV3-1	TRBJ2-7	ASSRNILSYEQY
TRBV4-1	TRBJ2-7	ASSRDRTYEQY
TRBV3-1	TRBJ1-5	ASSQTGKDQPQH
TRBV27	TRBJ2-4	ASRTGNLLAKNIQY
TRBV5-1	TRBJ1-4	ASSLGQGKEKLF
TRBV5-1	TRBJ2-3	ASSVAGTDTQY
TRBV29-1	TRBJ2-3	SVQTPEGLTDTQY
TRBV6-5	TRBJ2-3	ASSYRRTDTQY
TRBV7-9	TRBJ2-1	AYPGVASGRAERF
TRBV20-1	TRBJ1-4	SAKGQLGNEKLF
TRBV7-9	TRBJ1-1	ASSPGDGGSNTEAF
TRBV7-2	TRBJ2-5	ASSFWGQGRYQETQY
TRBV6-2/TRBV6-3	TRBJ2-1	ASTPLRGAHNEQF
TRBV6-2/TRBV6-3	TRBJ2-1	ASSFLAGVYNEQF
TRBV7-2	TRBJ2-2	ASSLVLARSGELF
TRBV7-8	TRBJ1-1	ASSDPSWTEAF
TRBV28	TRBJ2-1	ASSFPSLDRGFYNEQF
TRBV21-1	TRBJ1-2	ASSRTGGEGYGYT
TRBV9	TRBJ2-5	ASSVGLAGGYNEQY
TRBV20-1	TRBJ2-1	SAITGVGYNEQF
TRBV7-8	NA	ASSYRLADAYEQY
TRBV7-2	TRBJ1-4	ASSPRAIVGGGEKLF
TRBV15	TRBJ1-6	ATSSERASWSPLH
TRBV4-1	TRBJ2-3	ASSPTSGREADTQY
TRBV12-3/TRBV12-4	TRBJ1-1	ASSFRGGGLEAF
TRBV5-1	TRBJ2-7	ASTEREGPSEQY
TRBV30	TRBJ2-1	AWSGETEQF
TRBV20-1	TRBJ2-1	SAPRGGDNEQF
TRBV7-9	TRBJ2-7	ASSFGTGEQY
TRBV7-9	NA	ASSPTTTYEQY
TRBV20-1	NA	SARSGGPYEQY
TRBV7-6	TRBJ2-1	ASSSRLYNEQF
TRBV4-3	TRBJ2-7	ASSQDRGYEQY
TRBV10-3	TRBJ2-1	AISESTGTGGYNEQF
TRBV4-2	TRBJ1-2	ASSQLRSANYGYT